These T cell receptor beta chains were read from a single sample in a study of graft-versus-host responses after intestinal transplantation. Only in-frame clones appear in the TCRdb table, and some are missing; sequencing was by immunoSEQ multiplex PCR. Of fewer than 85,000 clones listed, 84% are singletons. The antigens of these receptors remain unknown. Sequences were derived from unstimulated CD4+ T cells sorted from spleen or lymph node cells, sampled before transplant. All receptors come from a human donor who was the organ donor for an intestinal transplant. CDR3s include the opening cysteine and the closing phenylalanine or tryptophan. A D gene is named only where the DNA matches it firmly. The listing skips clone size in some rows; elsewhere it reads once, few, many or a size class.

V gene: TRBV7-8; J gene: TRBJ2-2; clone size: .; D gene: .; CDR3 DNA: TGTGCCAGCAGCTTCTCCTCCGGGGCGAACACCGGGGAGCTGTTTTTT; CDR3 protein: CASSFSSGANTGELFF
V gene: TRBV28; J gene: TRBJ2-5; clone size: .; D gene: TRBD1; CDR3 DNA: TGTGCCAGCAGGGGGGACAGGGGGCCGGAGACCCAGTACTTC; CDR3 protein: CASRGDRGPETQYF
V gene: TRBV7-6; J gene: TRBJ2-3; clone size: .; D gene: .; CDR3 DNA: TGTGCCAGCAGCTTACAGGGTAGCACAGATACGCAGTATTTT; CDR3 protein: CASSLQGSTDTQYF
V gene: TRBV10-3; J gene: TRBJ1-6; clone size: .; D gene: TRBD1; CDR3 DNA: TGTGCCATTGCTTCCGGGACAGGTAATTCACCCCTCCACTTT; CDR3 protein: CAIASGTGNSPLHF
V gene: TRBV5-8; J gene: TRBJ1-5; clone size: .; D gene: TRBD1; CDR3 DNA: TGTGCCAGCAGTCAAACAGGGGTGGGCAATCAGCCCCAGCATTTT; CDR3 protein: CASSQTGVGNQPQHF
V gene: TRBV5-1; J gene: TRBJ2-3; clone size: .; D gene: .; CDR3 DNA: TGCGCCAGCAGCTGGGGATACGGGGGCGGGGGGCAGTATTTT; CDR3 protein: CASSWGYGGGGQYF
V gene: TRBV9; J gene: TRBJ1-1; clone size: .; D gene: .; CDR3 DNA: TGTGCCAGCAGCGTAGAACCCGGGTGGGACACTGAAGCTTTCTTT; CDR3 protein: CASSVEPGWDTEAFF
V gene: TRBV7-9; J gene: TRBJ1-2; clone size: .; D gene: TRBD1; CDR3 DNA: TGTGCCAGCAGCTTAAGGGGACAGGCCTCTAACCTTTATGGCTACACCTTC; CDR3 protein: CASSLRGQASNLYGYTF
V gene: TRBV7-6; J gene: TRBJ2-2; clone size: once; D gene: TRBD2; CDR3 DNA: TGTGCCAGCAGCTTAGGGGGAGGGTCGGGCACCGGGGAGCTGTTTTTT; CDR3 protein: CASSLGGGSGTGELFF
V gene: TRBV5-1; J gene: TRBJ1-5; clone size: .; D gene: TRBD1; CDR3 DNA: TGCGCCAGCAGCTCCGGGACAGGGATCCAGCCCCAGCATTTT; CDR3 protein: CASSSGTGIQPQHF
V gene: TRBV6-1; J gene: TRBJ2-3; clone size: .; D gene: .; CDR3 DNA: TGTGCCAGCGAACATACCCCAACAGGGCCGGATACGCAGTATTTT; CDR3 protein: CASEHTPTGPDTQYF
V gene: TRBV2; J gene: TRBJ1-2; clone size: .; D gene: TRBD1; CDR3 DNA: TGTGCCAGCAGTTCCGACAGGGGAAGTGGCTACACCTTC; CDR3 protein: CASSSDRGSGYTF
V gene: TRBV5-1; J gene: TRBJ2-3; clone size: .; D gene: .; CDR3 DNA: TGCGCCAGCAGCTTGGTGGGACTCCAAACCCCACTTAGCACAGATACGCAGTATTTT; CDR3 protein: CASSLVGLQTPLSTDTQYF
V gene: TRBV6-6; J gene: TRBJ1-1; clone size: .; D gene: .; CDR3 DNA: TGTGCCAGCAGTTACCGGGGGGCTGGGGGCACTGAAGCTTTCTTT; CDR3 protein: CASSYRGAGGTEAFF
V gene: TRBV2; J gene: TRBJ1-1; clone size: .; D gene: TRBD1; CDR3 DNA: TGTGCCAGCAGGGGACAGGGTGGGGTGGCCACTGAAGCTTTCTTT; CDR3 protein: CASRGQGGVATEAFF
V gene: TRBV28; J gene: TRBJ1-4; clone size: .; D gene: TRBD1; CDR3 DNA: TGTGCCAGCCGGACAGGGGTTAATGAAAAACTGTTTTTT; CDR3 protein: CASRTGVNEKLFF
V gene: TRBV18; J gene: TRBJ1-2; clone size: .; D gene: .; CDR3 DNA: TGTGCCAGCTCACCACCACAAAGTGGCTACACCTTC; CDR3 protein: CASSPPQSGYTF
V gene: TRBV14; J gene: TRBJ2-2; clone size: .; D gene: .; CDR3 DNA: TGTGCCAGCAGCCAAGGAAGCGGGCGCACCGGGGAGCTGTTTTTT; CDR3 protein: CASSQGSGRTGELFF
V gene: TRBV2; J gene: TRBJ1-4; clone size: .; D gene: .; CDR3 DNA: TGTGCCAGCAGCCTGGCTACAGGGAGAGAAAAACTGTTTTTT; CDR3 protein: CASSLATGREKLFF
V gene: TRBV28; J gene: TRBJ1-3; clone size: once; D gene: .; CDR3 DNA: TGTGCCAGCAGTCCCCGGGAAGGAGGTTCTGGAAACACCATATATTTT; CDR3 protein: CASSPREGGSGNTIYF
V gene: TRBV5-5; J gene: TRBJ1-5; clone size: .; D gene: .; CDR3 DNA: TGTGCCAGCAGCAAACAGGGAGACGGTTCTCAGCCCCAGCATTTT; CDR3 protein: CASSKQGDGSQPQHF
V gene: TRBV6-5; J gene: TRBJ2-1; clone size: .; D gene: .; CDR3 DNA: TGTGCCAGCAGTTACTCTGCCCTAAATTACAATGAGCAGTTCTTC; CDR3 protein: CASSYSALNYNEQFF
V gene: TRBV19; J gene: TRBJ2-3; clone size: .; D gene: .; CDR3 DNA: TGTGCCAGTAGTACCGGCGGGGTCGCGACAGATACGCAGTATTTT; CDR3 protein: CASSTGGVATDTQYF
V gene: TRBV18; J gene: TRBJ1-6; clone size: once; D gene: .; CDR3 DNA: TGTGCCAGCTCACCACTTAACCCTGGGGCCTCTCCGAGGTCACCCCTCCACTTT; CDR3 protein: CASSPLNPGASPRSPLHF
V gene: TRBV28; J gene: TRBJ1-6; clone size: .; D gene: TRBD1; CDR3 DNA: TGTGCCAGCAGTCCTCCACAGGGGAAGTATTCACCCCTCCACTTT; CDR3 protein: CASSPPQGKYSPLHF
V gene: TRBV10-3; J gene: TRBJ2-6; clone size: .; D gene: TRBD1; CDR3 DNA: TGTGCCATCAGGACAAGACCGGGACAGGACACCTCCTCTGGGGCCAACGTCCTGACTTTC; CDR3 protein: CAIRTRPGQDTSSGANVLTF
V gene: TRBV29-1; J gene: TRBJ2-5; clone size: .; D gene: TRBD1; CDR3 DNA: TGCAGCACAAGGACAGGGCAAGAGACCCAGTACTTC; CDR3 protein: CSTRTGQETQYF
V gene: TRBV7-2; J gene: TRBJ2-2; clone size: .; D gene: .; CDR3 DNA: TGTGCCAGCAGCTTGGGGACTTTTTCCACCGGGGAGCTGTTTTTT; CDR3 protein: CASSLGTFSTGELFF
V gene: TRBV2; J gene: TRBJ2-1; clone size: .; D gene: TRBD2; CDR3 DNA: TGTGCCAGCAGTGAAGAGGCTAGCGGGGGCTCGTTCGGTTACAATGAGCAGTTCTTC; CDR3 protein: CASSEEASGGSFGYNEQFF
V gene: TRBV10-1; J gene: TRBJ1-5; clone size: .; D gene: .; CDR3 DNA: TGCGCCAGCAGGAACAGGGACAATCAGCCCCAGCATTTT; CDR3 protein: CASRNRDNQPQHF
V gene: TRBV27; J gene: TRBJ1-5; clone size: .; D gene: .; CDR3 DNA: TGTGCCAGCAGTTTAGAGAGAAATCAGCCCCAGCATTTT; CDR3 protein: CASSLERNQPQHF
V gene: TRBV11-2; J gene: TRBJ1-4; clone size: few; D gene: .; CDR3 DNA: TGTGCCAGCAGCTTTAGAGGGGGAGGGACTAATGAAAAACTGTTTTTT; CDR3 protein: CASSFRGGGTNEKLFF
V gene: TRBV28; J gene: TRBJ2-3; clone size: .; D gene: TRBD2; CDR3 DNA: TGTGCCAGCAGGCTCTTAGCGGGGGGGCTGGATACGCAGTATTTT; CDR3 protein: CASRLLAGGLDTQYF
V gene: TRBV7-2; J gene: TRBJ2-3; clone size: .; D gene: TRBD2; CDR3 DNA: TGTGCCAGCAGCTTAGTGTTGACTAGCGGGGGGCCAGGAGATACGCAGTATTTT; CDR3 protein: CASSLVLTSGGPGDTQYF
V gene: TRBV6-5; J gene: TRBJ1-4; clone size: .; D gene: .; CDR3 DNA: TGTGCCAGCAGTACCAATTTGGGCCTTAATGAAAAACTGTTTTTT; CDR3 protein: CASSTNLGLNEKLFF
V gene: TRBV6-5; J gene: TRBJ2-2; clone size: few; D gene: TRBD2; CDR3 DNA: TGTGCCAGCAGGAGCGGGGGGGACACCGGGGAGCTGTTTTTT; CDR3 protein: CASRSGGDTGELFF
V gene: TRBV11-3; J gene: TRBJ1-5; clone size: .; D gene: .; CDR3 DNA: TGTGCCAGCAGCTCCCTCAGGGCTGGCAGCAATCAGCCCCAGCATTTT; CDR3 protein: CASSSLRAGSNQPQHF
V gene: TRBV5-4; J gene: TRBJ2-5; clone size: .; D gene: TRBD2; CDR3 DNA: TGTGCCAGTCAGGCTGGGGGTTTTAGCGGGGGTACGAACCAAGAGACCCAGTACTTC; CDR3 protein: CASQAGGFSGGTNQETQYF
V gene: TRBV28; J gene: TRBJ1-6; clone size: .; D gene: TRBD1; CDR3 DNA: TGTGCCAGCAGGATGAGACAGGGGCTTTCACCCCTCCACTTT; CDR3 protein: CASRMRQGLSPLHF
V gene: TRBV7-3; J gene: TRBJ2-5; clone size: .; D gene: .; CDR3 DNA: TGTGCCAGCAGCCGAGGCGGTGGGGGACTCCAAGAGACCCAGTACTTC; CDR3 protein: CASSRGGGGLQETQYF
V gene: TRBV28; J gene: TRBJ1-5; clone size: .; D gene: .; CDR3 DNA: TGTGCCAGCAGCCGGAGCCGGACAGAGTATAGCAATCAGCCCCAGCATTTT; CDR3 protein: CASSRSRTEYSNQPQHF
V gene: TRBV29-1; J gene: TRBJ2-5; clone size: .; D gene: TRBD1; CDR3 DNA: TGCAGCGCAGATCGGGACAGAGAGACCCAGTACTTC; CDR3 protein: CSADRDRETQYF
V gene: TRBV30; J gene: TRBJ1-2; clone size: .; D gene: TRBD1; CDR3 DNA: TGTGCCTGGACAGGGGGCGATGGCTACACCTTC; CDR3 protein: CAWTGGDGYTF
V gene: TRBV6-5; J gene: TRBJ1-2; clone size: .; D gene: .; CDR3 DNA: TGTGCCAGCAGTCCAGGGTATGGCTACACCTTC; CDR3 protein: CASSPGYGYTF
V gene: TRBV6-5; J gene: TRBJ2-2; clone size: .; D gene: TRBD2; CDR3 DNA: TGTGCCAGCAGTTATAGCGGGGCGATGAACACCGGGGAGCTGTTTTTT; CDR3 protein: CASSYSGAMNTGELFF
V gene: TRBV27; J gene: TRBJ1-5; clone size: .; D gene: .; CDR3 DNA: TGTGCCAGCAGAGGGGGGGACCGGACAGTTCAGCCCCAGCATTTT; CDR3 protein: CASRGGDRTVQPQHF
V gene: TRBV5-1; J gene: TRBJ1-6; clone size: once; D gene: .; CDR3 DNA: TGCGCCAGCAGCTTGGGGGTGCGGGGGAGTGGGATTTCACCCCTCCACTTT; CDR3 protein: CASSLGVRGSGISPLHF
V gene: TRBV5-6; J gene: TRBJ2-2; clone size: .; D gene: .; CDR3 DNA: TGTGCCAGCAGCTTGTGGCAGGGTGGCACCGGGGAGCTGTTTTTT; CDR3 protein: CASSLWQGGTGELFF
V gene: TRBV6-1; J gene: TRBJ2-2; clone size: .; D gene: .; CDR3 DNA: TGTGCCAGCAGTGCAGGAACCGGGGAGCTGTTTTTT; CDR3 protein: CASSAGTGELFF